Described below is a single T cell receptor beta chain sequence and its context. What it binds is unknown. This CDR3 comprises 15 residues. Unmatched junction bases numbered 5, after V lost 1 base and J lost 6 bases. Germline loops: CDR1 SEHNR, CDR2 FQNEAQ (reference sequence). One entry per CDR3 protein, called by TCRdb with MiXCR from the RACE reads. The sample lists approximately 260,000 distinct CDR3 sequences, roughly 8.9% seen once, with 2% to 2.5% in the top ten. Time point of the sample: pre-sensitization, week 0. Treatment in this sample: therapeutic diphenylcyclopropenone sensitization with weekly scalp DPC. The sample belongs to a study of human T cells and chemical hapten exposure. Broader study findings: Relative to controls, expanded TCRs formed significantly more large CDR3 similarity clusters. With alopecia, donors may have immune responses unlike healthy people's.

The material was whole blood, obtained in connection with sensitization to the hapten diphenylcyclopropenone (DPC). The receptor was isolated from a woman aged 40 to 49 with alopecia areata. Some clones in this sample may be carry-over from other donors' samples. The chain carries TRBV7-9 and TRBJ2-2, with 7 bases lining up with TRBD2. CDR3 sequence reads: CASSLERTSAGELFF. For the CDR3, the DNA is TGTGCCAGCAGCTTAGAAAGGACTAGTGCCGGGGAGCTGTTTTTT.